Below, 27 T cell receptor beta chains from the same sample are listed, as sequenced in a study of CD8 T cells in Susac syndrome. Random hexamers were used to reverse transcribe about 0.5 to 1 ug of RNA. In TCRdb, the immunoSEQ multiplex PCR reads were re-called with MiXCR into one record per CDR3 protein. In the table there are almost 450,000 distinct CDR3 sequences, about 85% of which are singletons. Source material: CD8+ T cells from PBMCs. Every receptor here comes from a human donor with multiple sclerosis.

The chain links TRBV20-1 to TRBJ1-1, with a tentative D call TRBD1 (5 bases). The CDR3 runs 13 residues. CDR1 and CDR2 (germline): DFQATT, SNEGSKA (reference sequence). V lost 0 bases, J lost 6 bases, and 11 bases lay in between. The CDR3 DNA is TGCAGTGCTAGAGAGCCGGGGGGACCTGAAGCTTTCTTT. This sequence encodes CSAREPGGPEAFF.

This clonotype was picked up a small number of times. Germline is not matched at one junction end, which may reflect a read error. The CDR3 DNA reads as TGTGCCAGCAGCCCTACAGAATACACTGAAGCTTTCTTT. Its translation: CASSPTEYTEAFF. The chain links TRBV4-1 to TRBJ1-1; no clear D gene. The CDR3 is 13 residues long. Germline V lookup: CDR1 MGHRA, CDR2 YSYEKL.

The V call is TRBV6-1, the J call TRBJ2-7; perhaps D is TRBD1 or TRBD2 (5 bases each). V dropped 5 bases and J dropped 6 bases, with 20 bases sitting between them. This CDR3 region has 15 residues. Germline lookup yields CDR1 MNHNS and CDR2 SASEGT. CDR3 coding DNA: TGTGCCAGCAGTTCTAACGTCGGGACGGCGAGCGAGCAGTACTTC. This encodes CASSSNVGTASEQYF.

The chain has TRBV29-1 and TRBJ2-7; 9 bases map to TRBD2. Germline V gene sequence: CDR1 SQVTM, CDR2 ANQGSEA. Germline trimming cut 7 bases from V and 0 bases from J; bases unmatched to any gene: 7. The CDR3 contains 14 residues. CDR3 in DNA: TGCAGCGCCTGCAGCGGGAGGCTCTCCTACGAGCAGTACTTC. Protein: CSACSGRLSYEQYF.

The V call is TRBV6-5, the J call TRBJ1-4, with D tentatively TRBD1 (5 bases). Trimming cost V 6 bases and J 1 base, with 12 bases left between them. CDR3 length: 15 amino acids. Germline CDR1 and CDR2: MNHEY and SVGAGI. CDR3 in DNA: TGTGCCAGCAGCGCCATGGGGGGAACTAATGAAAAACTGTTTTTT. Amino acid sequence: CASSAMGGTNEKLFF.

This clonotype was found a few times. This chain links TRBV30 with TRBJ2-7; a weak D match, TRBD1 (6 bases). The CDR3 has 12 amino acids. Germline CDR1 and CDR2: GTSNPN and SVGIG (reference sequence). V shed 0 bases and J shed 5 bases, with 8 bases lying between them. CDR3 DNA sequence: TGTGCCTGGAGTGTCAGGGGAGACGAGCAGTACTTC. Translation gives CAWSVRGDEQYF.

V is TRBV29-1 and J is TRBJ2-7, with 9 nucleotides matching TRBD1. Germline values: CDR1 SQVTM, CDR2 ANQGSEA. With V trimmed by 4 bases and J by 7 bases, 5 bases remained unmatched. The CDR3 is 12 residues long. CDR3 sequence (DNA): TGCAGCGTTGGGACAGGGGTTGATGAGCAGTACTTC. Translation gives CSVGTGVDEQYF.

V is TRBV27 and J is TRBJ2-7; weak D call: TRBD1 (6 bases). Trimming took 6 bases from V and 0 from J, leaving 12 bases between them. This CDR3 region has 14 residues. CDR1 and CDR2 (germline): MNHEY, SMNVEV (reference sequence). This chain's CDR3 is CASRPGQPSYEQYF. The CDR3, as DNA: TGTGCCAGCAGGCCCGGACAGCCCTCCTACGAGCAGTACTTC.

The V call is TRBV29-1, the J call TRBJ2-5; 13 nucleotides align to TRBD2. Germline lookup yields CDR1 SQVTM and CDR2 ANQGSEA. The CDR3 sequence is 15 residues long. Germline trimming cut 6 bases from V and 4 bases from J; bases unmatched to any gene: 8. Written as DNA, the CDR3 is TGCAGCGTCCTACAACTAGCGGGAGGGGCAGAGACCCAGTACTTC. Its translation: CSVLQLAGGAETQYF. Full variable domain (outside the CDR3, taken from reference TRBV29-1 and TRBJ2-5): SAVISQKPSRDICQRGTSLTIQCQVDSQVTMMFWYRQQPGQSLTLIATANQGSEATYESGFVIDKFPISRPNLTFSTLTVSNMSPEDSSIYLCSVLQLAGGAETQYFGPGTRLLVL.

V and J are TRBV7-2 and TRBJ2-5; 8 nucleotides line up with TRBD1. There are 15 residues in the CDR3. With V trimmed by 5 bases and J by 5 bases, 10 bases remained unmatched. Germline V lookup: CDR1 SGHTA, CDR2 FQGNSA. The CDR3 DNA reads TGTGCCAGCAGCCTAACCCAGGGGGCGGGGGAGACCCAGTACTTC. Amino acids: CASSLTQGAGETQYF.

V gene TRBV6-5 combines with J gene TRBJ2-2; 13 positions match TRBD2. Germline CDR1 reads MNHEY; CDR2 reads SVGAGI. Trimming took 4 bases from V and 1 from J; bases not matched to a gene: 9. The CDR3 is 19 amino acids. CDR3: CASSFLGLAGDKNTGELFF. CDR3 DNA: TGTGCCAGCAGTTTCCTCGGACTAGCGGGAGATAAGAACACCGGGGAGCTGTTTTTT.

The V and J genes are TRBV6-5 and TRBJ2-7, with TRBD2 matching over 16 bases. The CDR3 covers 19 residues. The J segment lost 4 bases and the V segment lost 2 bases, leaving 11 bases of the junction unmatched. CDR1 is MNHEY and CDR2 is SVGAGI in the germline V gene. CDR3 residues: CASSYLGTSGRVTSYEQYF. CDR3 coding DNA: TGTGCCAGCAGTTACCTTGGGACTAGCGGGAGGGTTACCTCATACGAGCAGTACTTC.

This clonotype has just a few counts. The V and J genes are TRBV5-4 and TRBJ2-7; TRBD1 matches 7 bases. Looked up from germline, CDR1 is SGHNT and CDR2 is YYREEE (reference sequence). The CDR3 has 16 residues. With 3 bases clipped from V and 0 bases from J, the junction kept 9 bases outside the gene matches. The CDR3: CASSSSGTESSYEQYF. The DNA for the CDR3 is TGTGCCAGCAGCTCCTCCGGGACAGAGAGCTCCTACGAGCAGTACTTC.

The gene calls are TRBV30 and TRBJ2-1, with 8 nucleotides matching TRBD1. CDR3 length: 13 amino acids. Losses at the gene ends were 5 bases for V and 8 bases for J; bases not matched to a gene: 8. The V gene's germline CDR1 is GTSNPN and CDR2 SVGIG (reference sequence). CDR3 residues: CAWAGGRGDEQFF. The DNA for the CDR3 is TGTGCCTGGGCAGGGGGCCGGGGCGATGAGCAGTTCTTC.

The count of this clonotype is one. The chain is built from TRBV7-9 and TRBJ2-1; D possibly corresponds to TRBD1 (5 bases). CDR3 size: 16 residues. Germline V gene lookup returns CDR1 SEHNR and CDR2 FQNEAQ (reference sequence). Trimming removed 6 bases at V and 1 base at J, with 16 bases between. CDR3 DNA sequence: TGTGCCAGCAGTTTGTGGGGCACAGGTTCCTACAATGAGCAGTTCTTC. This sequence encodes CASSLWGTGSYNEQFF. The whole variable domain, filled in from reference TRBV7-9 and TRBJ2-1, reads DTGVSQNPRHKITKRGQNVTFRCDPISEHNRLYWYRQTLGQGPEFLTYFQNEAQLEKSRLLSDRFSAERPKGSFSTLEIQRTEQGDSAMYLCASSLWGTGSYNEQFFGPGTRLTVL.

The V and J genes are TRBV10-3 and TRBJ1-1; possibly TRBD1 for D (6 bases). V was shortened by 4 bases and J by 11 bases, with 20 bases between the two germline ends. Per the germline V gene, CDR1 is ENHRY and CDR2 is SYGVKD. The CDR3 length is 14 residues. The CDR3 loop reads CAISGFEGGASAFF. In DNA, the CDR3 is TGTGCCATCAGTGGATTCGAGGGGGGCGCCTCGGCTTTCTTT.

This chain uses TRBV12-3 or TRBV12-4 with TRBJ2-3, with D tentatively TRBD2 (5 bases). The ends were cut back, 0 bases at V and 1 base at J, with 11 bases in the middle. CDR3 length: 16 residues. CDR3 sequence (DNA): TGTGCCAGCAGTTTAGCGCAACTAGGCGGCACAGATACGCAGTATTTT. Translating it yields CASSLAQLGGTDTQYF.

The chain joins TRBV3-1 to TRBJ2-4; D uncertain. CDR3 length: 16 amino acids. V was clipped by 0 bases and J by 0 bases, with 9 bases between them. Germline lookup yields CDR1 LGHDT and CDR2 YNNKEL (reference sequence). The CDR3: CASSQDTQLAKNIQYF. The CDR3 bases are TGTGCCAGCAGCCAAGATACCCAGCTAGCCAAAAACATTCAGTACTTC.

The chain combines TRBV7-6 with TRBJ2-2; D could derive from TRBD1 or TRBD2 (5 bases each). The germline V and J ends were trimmed by 5 bases and 6 bases, with 16 bases remaining between them. Germline assignment: CDR1 SGHVS and CDR2 FNYEAQ. This CDR3 comprises 15 residues. The CDR3 DNA follows: TGTGCCAGCAGCCCCGGGACCTTTGGGGCCGGGGAGCTGTTTTTT. It encodes CASSPGTFGAGELFF.

The gene calls are TRBV19 and TRBJ2-5; weak D call: TRBD2 (6 bases). V lost 5 bases and J lost 2, with 12 bases in between. The CDR3 contains 14 residues. Per germline, CDR1 LNHDA and CDR2 SQIVND (reference sequence). The CDR3, as DNA: TGTGCCAGTAGTCCGCCGGGAGATCAAGAGACCCAGTACTTC. Amino acid sequence: CASSPPGDQETQYF.

This clonotype appeared a few times. The rearrangement joins TRBV4-1 to TRBJ2-1, with D unresolved. Germline V CDR1 and CDR2: MGHRA, YSYEKL. This CDR3 spans 16 amino acids. The germline V and J ends were trimmed by 0 bases and 2 bases, with 11 bases remaining between them. The CDR3 reads CASSQDSLEPYNEQFF. CDR3 in DNA: TGCGCCAGCAGCCAAGATTCCCTAGAGCCCTACAATGAGCAGTTCTTC.

CDR3: CASSRQGSAGAGYNEQFF. The CDR3 DNA follows: TGTGCCAGCTCTCGACAGGGTTCGGCGGGAGCGGGCTACAATGAGCAGTTCTTC. This chain connects TRBV18 to TRBJ2-1; D is tentatively TRBD1 or TRBD2 (7 bases each). Germline V gene sequence: CDR1 KGHSH, CDR2 LQKENI. The CDR3 covers 18 residues. The V and J ends lost 6 bases and 3 bases respectively, with 24 bases between them.

The V and J genes are TRBV6-5 and TRBJ1-5; D might be TRBD1 (5 bases). V lost 2 bases and J lost 4, with 18 bases in between. Germline CDR1 is MNHEY and CDR2 is SVGAGI. The CDR3 runs to 17 residues. CDR3 protein: CASSYVTRTPGNQPQHF. The CDR3 region has the DNA TGTGCCAGCAGTTACGTTACACGGACACCGGGGAATCAGCCCCAGCATTTT.

The chain carries TRBV30 and TRBJ2-3, with 8 bases aligning to TRBD1. The junction had 6 bases not matched to a gene; V was cut back by 3 bases and J by 1 base. The V gene's germline CDR1 is GTSNPN and CDR2 SVGIG (reference sequence). The CDR3 contains 15 residues. CDR3 coding DNA: TGTGCCTGGAGGAAGCCGGGACAGGGCACAGATACGCAGTATTTT. It encodes CAWRKPGQGTDTQYF.

The J gene is TRBJ2-2, the V gene TRBV24-1, with unresolved D. Trimming pared 8 bases from V and 6 bases from J, leaving 9 bases between. The CDR3 sequence is 12 residues long. Germline V gene sequence: CDR1 KGHDR, CDR2 SFDVKD. This chain's CDR3 is CATKNDAGELFF. As DNA, the CDR3 is TGTGCCACCAAAAACGATGCCGGGGAGCTGTTTTTT.

CDR3 coding DNA: TGTGCCACCCTGGGACGGGACACCGGGGAGCTGTTTTTT. Translating it yields CATLGRDTGELFF. The rearrangement links TRBV2 to TRBJ2-2, with D perhaps given as TRBD1 or TRBD2 (5 bases each). The CDR3 is made up of 13 amino acids. V gave up 10 bases and J gave up 3 bases, with 12 bases separating them. Germline lookup yields CDR1 SNHLY and CDR2 FYNNEI.

This chain connects TRBV29-1 to TRBJ2-2; 8 nucleotides line up with TRBD1. Germline loops: CDR1 SQVTM, CDR2 ANQGSEA. The V and J ends lost 6 bases and 0 bases, in that order; junction bases with no gene match: 9. The length of the CDR3 is 16 residues. The CDR3 DNA reads TGCAGCGTCCTGACACAGGGGGTGGCGAACACCGGGGAGCTGTTTTTT. Translated: CSVLTQGVANTGELFF.